The 20 T cell receptor beta chains below all came from one sample that was sequenced in a study of breast tumors, draining lymph nodes, adjacent tissues (dated by TCRdb to about 2016). Library generation was performed with multiplex PCR. TCRdb shows the sequencer as Illumina HiSeq 2000. The public reads were reanalyzed by TCRdb: fastp trimming at Q25, MiXCR alignment, in-frame beta chains only. CDR3 protein sequences are deduplicated, and each keeps its most common genes and DNA. The sample yields fewer than 15,000 distinct CDR3 sequences; about three fifths were counted once. Around 50% of the sample comes from the top ten. The sample was tumor-adjacent breast tissue. These receptors came from a female donor with breast cancer. Some clones in this sample may be carry-over from other donors' samples.

The J gene is TRBJ1-2, the V gene TRBV4-1; a weak D match, TRBD1 (5 bases). Germline values: CDR1 MGHRA, CDR2 YSYEKL. CDR3 size: 14 residues. V was clipped by 1 base and J by 5 bases, with 11 bases between them. Written as DNA, the CDR3 is TGCGCCAGCAGCCAAGCCACGGGGGTATATGGCTACACCTTC. It yields the protein CASSQATGVYGYTF.

This clonotype appeared once. V gene TRBV4-1 combines with J gene TRBJ2-1; maybe TRBD2 (5 bases). The CDR3 runs to 16 residues. V was trimmed by 1 base and J by 4 bases, leaving 14 bases between them. The germline gives CDR1 MGHRA, CDR2 YSYEKL. In DNA form, the CDR3 reads TGCGCCAGCAGCCAAGGAGGGAGCGGTTCATACAATGAGCAGTTCTTC. Translated, it gives CASSQGGSGSYNEQFF.

This clonotype was recorded a few times. V gene TRBV24-1 combines with J gene TRBJ1-4, with D possibly TRBD1 on 6 matching bases. The germline V gene encodes CDR1 KGHDR and CDR2 SFDVKD. The CDR3 length is 13 residues. Trimming removed 4 bases at V and 8 bases at J, with 10 bases between. CDR3 loop: CATSEHTGEKLFF. Written as DNA, the CDR3 is TGTGCCACCAGTGAACACACAGGGGAAAAACTGTTTTTT.

The rearrangement uses TRBV7-2 and TRBJ2-1; a weak D match, TRBD1 (5 bases). The V and J ends lost 6 bases and 9 bases respectively, with 12 bases between them. CDR3 length: 12 amino acids. CDR1 SGHTA and CDR2 FQGNSA come from the germline V gene. The CDR3 sequence: CASSFARGEQFF. In DNA form, the CDR3 reads TGTGCCAGCAGTTTTGCTAGGGGTGAGCAGTTCTTC.

By share, this clonotype counts as medium-sized. The gene calls are TRBV4-1 and TRBJ2-7; tentatively, D is TRBD2 (6 bases). This CDR3 has 13 amino acids. Germline CDR1 reads MGHRA; CDR2 reads YSYEKL. Trimming removed 5 bases at V and 6 bases at J, with 14 bases between. Here the CDR3 DNA reads TGCGCCAGCAGCGACCTACTAGCTCTCGAGCAGTACTTC. This translates into CASSDLLALEQYF.

This clonotype was seen a single time. The chain uses TRBV7-6 and TRBJ1-2, with D uncertain. The CDR3 is 14 amino acids. Trimming took off 0 bases at V and 8 bases at J, with 13 bases between the two ends. Germline lookup yields CDR1 SGHVS and CDR2 FNYEAQ. CDR3 sequence: CASSLAPSGEGYTF. CDR3 DNA: TGTGCCAGCAGCTTAGCCCCATCCGGGGAGGGCTACACCTTC.

This rearrangement joins TRBV19 to TRBJ1-6, with D unclear. Deletions cut 4 bases from V and 13 bases from J, with 14 bases between. Germline CDR1 is LNHDA and CDR2 is SQIVND (reference sequence). The CDR3 is 13 residues long. CDR3 sequence: CASSTGLEAPLHF. The CDR3 DNA reads as TGTGCCAGTAGTACCGGCCTGGAAGCGCCCCTCCACTTT.

The sample holds many counts of this clonotype. For the CDR3, the DNA is TGTGCCAGCAGCTTCAACAGGGGGATTAATGAAAAACTGTTTTTT. Translated, it gives CASSFNRGINEKLFF. V usage is TRBV5-4 and J usage is TRBJ1-4, with 8 bases matching TRBD1. The trim removed 2 bases at V and 4 bases at J, leaving 4 bases unmatched. Germline CDR1 and CDR2: SGHNT and YYREEE (reference sequence). The CDR3 runs to 15 residues.

V gene TRBV6-1 combines with J gene TRBJ2-7; D is ambiguous. The CDR3 has 13 amino acids. Germline loops: CDR1 MNHNS, CDR2 SASEGT. V shed 9 bases and J shed 0 bases, with 12 bases lying between them. Here the CDR3 DNA reads TGTGCCAGTTCGCCCGGGTTCTCCTACGAGCAGTACTTC. It is translated as CASSPGFSYEQYF.

A note on this clonotype: This may arise from a read error, as a much more abundant clone is one base away. J is TRBJ1-1 and V is TRBV6-5; TRBD1 matches at 8 bases. Per germline, CDR1 MNHEY and CDR2 SVGAGI. The CDR3 totals 16 residues. V was clipped by 5 bases and J by 5 bases; unmatched bases: 13. The CDR3 DNA reads TGTGCCAGCAGTCACGACCCCCGGACAGGGTGGACTGAAGCTTTCTTT. Protein: CASSHDPRTGWTEAFF.

This clonotype was picked up one time. This chain uses TRBV11-2 with TRBJ2-3; TRBD1 matches at 7 bases. With V trimmed by 5 bases and J by 2 bases, 7 bases remained unmatched. Per the germline V gene, CDR1 is SGHAT and CDR2 is FQNNGV. The CDR3 spans 15 residues. CDR3 nucleotide sequence: TGTGCCAGCAGCCGTGGGGACAGACACACAGATACGCAGTATTTT. As protein: CASSRGDRHTDTQYF.

This clonotype has ten or more counts. The V gene is TRBV2, the J gene TRBJ2-2, with D perhaps matching TRBD2 (6 bases). CDR1 is SNHLY and CDR2 is FYNNEI in the germline V gene. V was shortened by 6 bases and J by 2 bases, with 16 bases between the two germline ends. This CDR3 has 16 residues. The CDR3 nucleotides read TGTGCCAGCAGGCCCCCCGGGCGGGGAAACACCGGGGAGCTGTTTTTT. This codes for CASRPPGRGNTGELFF.

This chain connects TRBV7-9 to TRBJ1-2; D gene unclear. With 5 bases removed from V and 5 bases from J, the gap between germline ends came to 3 bases. Germline CDR1 reads SEHNR; CDR2 reads FQNEAQ (reference sequence). The CDR3 consists of 10 residues. The CDR3 region is CASSQYGYTF. CDR3 in DNA: TGTGCCAGCAGCCAATATGGCTACACCTTC.

This chain joins TRBV11-1 and TRBJ1-6; D gene unclear. Germline V gene data show CDR1 as SGHAT and CDR2 as FQDESV (reference sequence). The V end lost 3 bases, the J end lost 7 bases, and 10 bases lay between the germline ends. The CDR3 totals 14 residues. As DNA, the CDR3 is TGTGCCAGCAGCTTGCCGATGGGGAATTCACCCCTCCACTTT. It specifies CASSLPMGNSPLHF.

By sample fraction, this clonotype is medium-sized. The chain is built from TRBV7-9 and TRBJ2-7; D remains unclear. CDR3 length: 12 residues. V lost 5 bases, J lost 2 bases, and 7 bases lay in between. Germline V gene sequence: CDR1 SEHNR, CDR2 FQNEAQ (reference sequence). The CDR3 here is CASSARTYEQYF. The CDR3 DNA reads TGTGCCAGCAGCGCCAGGACCTACGAGCAGTACTTC.

There are many counts of this clonotype. The chain combines TRBV29-1 with TRBJ2-2; TRBD1 matches at 9 bases. CDR3 length: 14 amino acids. The trim removed 7 bases at V and 4 bases at J, leaving 7 bases unmatched. Germline V gives CDR1 SQVTM, CDR2 ANQGSEA. CDR3 loop: CSAGTGLGTGELFF. The CDR3 DNA sequence: TGCAGCGCCGGGACAGGGCTGGGCACCGGGGAGCTGTTTTTT.

V gene TRBV6-1 combines with J gene TRBJ1-5; D not resolved. Germline loops: CDR1 MNHNS, CDR2 SASEGT. V shed 5 bases and J shed 13 bases, with 21 bases lying between them. CDR3 length: 14 residues. CDR3 DNA: TGTGCCAGCAGTCGTCAGGACCGAACAATAGGGCAGCATTTT. Its translation: CASSRQDRTIGQHF.

The V and J genes are TRBV5-6 and TRBJ1-6; D perhaps matches TRBD1 (6 bases). The CDR3 length is 15 residues. The germline CDR1 and CDR2 sequences are SGHDT and YYEEEE. V lost 2 bases and J 10 bases, leaving 16 bases between the germline ends. CDR3 in DNA: TGTGCCAGCAGCTTCGTGGGGCAGGGGCTCTCACCCCTCCACTTT. This sequence encodes CASSFVGQGLSPLHF.

V and J are TRBV7-8 and TRBJ2-7; TRBD1 might be the D (5 bases). Trimming stripped 1 base from V and 5 bases from J, with 15 bases between. Germline CDR1 SGHVS, CDR2 FQNEAQ. CDR3 size: 15 residues. The CDR3: CASSLGGYVAHEQYF. In DNA form, the CDR3 reads TGTGCCAGCAGCTTAGGGGGCTACGTGGCCCACGAGCAGTACTTC.

This clonotype was seen only once. The chain joins TRBV10-3 to TRBJ2-1, with 12 bases that match TRBD2. CDR1 and CDR2 (germline): ENHRY, SYGVKD. Trimming took 6 bases from V and 7 from J; bases not matched to a gene: 7. This CDR3 comprises 15 residues. This CDR3 is CAIRPSGGAHNEQFF. CDR3 nucleotides: TGTGCCATCAGACCTAGCGGGGGGGCTCATAATGAGCAGTTCTTC.